This entry lists 24 T cell receptor beta chains sequenced from one sample in a study of T cell changes during pregnancy in multiple sclerosis. Only in-frame clones appear in the TCRdb table, and some are missing; sequencing was by immunoSEQ multiplex PCR. The sample contains tens of thousands of clones, approximately 90% of which appear only once. Here the sequenced sample was CD4+ T cells from peripheral blood mononuclear cells, taken in the third trimester of pregnancy. The source is a female donor with multiple sclerosis, enrolled in a pregnancy study.

The chain couples TRBV7-2 to TRBJ1-1; no clear D gene. The germline V and J ends were trimmed by 0 bases and 2 bases, with 13 bases remaining between them. From germline, CDR1 is SGHTA and CDR2 FQGNSA. The length of the CDR3 is 16 residues. CDR3 sequence (DNA): TGTGCCAGCAGCTTAGCCTCGACACGGCCCAACACTGAAGCTTTCTTT. Translating it yields CASSLASTRPNTEAFF.

The J gene is TRBJ2-3, the V gene TRBV11-2; D uncertain. There are 12 residues in the CDR3. With 5 bases removed from V and 7 bases from J, the gap between germline ends came to 10 bases. Germline V gives CDR1 SGHAT, CDR2 FQNNGV. The chain's CDR3 is CASSTSSHTQYF. Written as DNA, the CDR3 is TGTGCCAGCAGCACATCTTCCCATACGCAGTATTTT.

The chain is built from TRBV19 and TRBJ2-1; TRBD1 matches 9 bases. CDR1 is LNHDA and CDR2 is SQIVND in the germline V gene (reference sequence). The V and J ends lost 4 bases and 7 bases, in that order; junction bases with no gene match: 11. CDR3 length: 16 residues. The CDR3 here is CASSTTGGVLGNEQFF. The CDR3 nucleotides are TGTGCCAGTAGTACGACAGGGGGAGTTCTCGGGAATGAGCAGTTCTTC.

The chain has TRBV7-9 and TRBJ2-1; 9 bases match TRBD2. Unmatched junction bases numbered 4, after V lost 2 bases and J lost 5 bases. Per the germline V gene, CDR1 is SEHNR and CDR2 is FQNEAQ (reference sequence). The CDR3 is 15 residues long. CDR3 DNA sequence: TGTGCCAGCAGCTTATTGACTAGCGGCAACAATGAGCAGTTCTTC. It translates to CASSLLTSGNNEQFF.

This chain joins TRBV19 and TRBJ2-5; D possibly corresponds to TRBD2 (5 bases). Near its end, the DNA agrees better with TRBJ2-7, so the J call may be wrong. In germline, CDR1 is LNHDA, CDR2 SQIVND (reference sequence). The CDR3 contains 14 residues. The CDR3 DNA reads TGTGCCAGTAGTATTTTCGCGGGCTCGGACGAGCAGTACTTC. Translating it yields CASSIFAGSDEQYF.

The chain combines TRBV5-8 with TRBJ1-1; 8 bases are shared with TRBD1. After removal of 0 bases from V and 0 bases from J, the junction contained 7 bases not matched to a gene. The germline CDR1 and CDR2 sequences are SGHTS and YDEGEE. This CDR3 has 17 amino acids. This CDR3 is CASSLARGPGMNTEAFF. The DNA for the CDR3 is TGTGCCAGCAGCTTGGCCAGGGGGCCCGGAATGAACACTGAAGCTTTCTTT.

This clone was detected only a few times. This chain uses TRBV27 with TRBJ1-2, with 9 bases aligning to TRBD1. Germline CDR1 reads MNHEY; CDR2 reads SMNVEV (reference sequence). V lost 3 bases to trimming and J lost 7 bases; unmatched junction nucleotides: 3. There are 13 residues in the CDR3. This CDR3 is CASSFKGQGGYTF. The CDR3 DNA follows: TGTGCCAGCAGTTTTAAGGGACAGGGTGGCTACACCTTC.

CDR3: CASSLVGMTGGRPDTQYF. As DNA, the CDR3 is TGTGCCAGCAGCTTAGTGGGGATGACAGGGGGCCGACCAGATACGCAGTATTTT. The gene calls are TRBV7-9 and TRBJ2-3, with 10 nucleotides matching TRBD1. V trimming: 1 base; J trimming: 4 bases; junction bases outside the gene matches: 11. This CDR3 is 18 amino acids long. Germline V gives CDR1 SEHNR, CDR2 FQNEAQ (reference sequence).

The V gene is TRBV5-1, the J gene TRBJ2-1, with TRBD1 identical over 8 bases. V trimming: 0 bases; J trimming: 2 bases; junction bases outside the gene matches: 7. Per the germline V gene, CDR1 is SGHRS and CDR2 is YFSETQ. The CDR3 contains 17 residues. This chain's CDR3 is CASSLGTGINPYNEQFF. CDR3 nucleotide sequence: TGCGCCAGCAGCTTGGGGACAGGGATAAATCCCTACAATGAGCAGTTCTTC.

The chain combines TRBV21-1 with TRBJ2-5; TRBD1 was called by the table and not checked on the DNA. TRBV21-1 corresponds to a pseudogene. CDR3 length: 17 amino acids. CDR3 coding DNA: TGTGCCAGCAGCAGATCAGACCGGGACAGGGGGTCGGAGACCCAGTACTTC. Protein sequence: CASSRSDRDRGSETQYF.

The J gene is TRBJ1-1, the V gene TRBV7-9; 10 bases agree with TRBD1. Germline V gene data show CDR1 as SEHNR and CDR2 as FQNEAQ (reference sequence). Trimming took 1 base from V and 1 from J; bases not matched to a gene: 6. This CDR3 is built from 17 residues. The CDR3 bases are TGTGCCAGCAGCTTAGGGTTAGGGGACAGGGGGAACACTGAAGCTTTCTTT. It codes for CASSLGLGDRGNTEAFF.

V is TRBV10-3 and J is TRBJ2-5, with TRBD1 identical over 9 bases. V was pared by 9 bases and J by 4 bases, with 0 bases of the junction left unmatched. The CDR3 runs to 11 residues. CDR1 and CDR2 from the germline V gene are ENHRY and SYGVKD. The CDR3 here is CAMGQGETQYF. DNA of the CDR3: TGTGCCATGGGACAGGGAGAGACCCAGTACTTC.

The V gene is TRBV25-1, the J gene TRBJ1-2, with D maybe TRBD1 (6 bases). Between the trimmed V and J ends, which lost 1 base and 3 bases, there was a span of 12 bases. Germline V CDR1 and CDR2: MGHDK, SYGVNS. CDR3 length: 15 amino acids. The CDR3 nucleotides read TGTGCCAGCAGTGAATCCCACAGGGTGGACTATGGCTACACCTTC. It codes for CASSESHRVDYGYTF.

The chain recombines TRBV4-1 with TRBJ2-1, with 9 bases aligning to TRBD2. V shed 2 bases and J 2 bases; nucleotides not matched to a gene: 10. The CDR3 extends over 18 amino acids. The V gene's germline CDR1 is MGHRA and CDR2 YSYEKL. CDR3 in amino acids: CASSQKQFGLATYNEQFF. CDR3 sequence (DNA): TGCGCCAGCAGCCAAAAACAGTTTGGACTAGCGACCTACAATGAGCAGTTCTTC.

This sequence joins TRBV18 and TRBJ1-1, with 8 bases matching TRBD1. V trimming: 6 bases; J trimming: 2 bases; junction bases outside the gene matches: 5. Germline V CDR1 and CDR2: KGHSH, LQKENI. This CDR3 is 14 amino acids long. The DNA for the CDR3 is TGTGCCAGCTCTCCTCAGGGGGCTAACACTGAAGCTTTCTTT. It is translated as CASSPQGANTEAFF.

V is TRBV19 and J is TRBJ2-7, with 7 nucleotides matching TRBD1. Per the germline V gene, CDR1 is LNHDA and CDR2 is SQIVND (reference sequence). J was trimmed by 0 bases and V by 1 base; bases with no gene match: 12. This CDR3 comprises 18 residues. The CDR3 DNA follows: TGTGCCAGTAGTATAGCAACCAACTCGGGACAGAGCTCCTACGAGCAGTACTTC. Translated, it gives CASSIATNSGQSSYEQYF.

The rearrangement joins TRBV30 to TRBJ1-2, with 7 bases lining up with TRBD1. Looked up from germline, CDR1 is GTSNPN and CDR2 is SVGIG (reference sequence). This CDR3 contains 12 residues. The trim removed 2 bases at V and 4 bases at J, leaving 1 base unmatched. CDR3 DNA: TGTGCCTGGAGTAGGGACAGCTATGGCTACACCTTC. Translating it yields CAWSRDSYGYTF.

The V gene is TRBV5-1, the J gene TRBJ2-5; TRBD2 matches 9 bases. This CDR3 has 15 amino acids. In germline, CDR1 is SGHRS, CDR2 YFSETQ. Losses at the gene ends were 6 bases for V and 2 bases for J; bases not matched to a gene: 8. CDR3 sequence: CASTLTGLAQETQYF. CDR3 nucleotide sequence: TGCGCCAGCACCCTAACGGGACTAGCACAAGAGACCCAGTACTTC. The full variable domain, rest sourced from reference TRBV5-1 and TRBJ2-5, is KAGVTQTPRYLIKTRGQQVTLSCSPISGHRSVSWYQQTPGQGLQFLFEYFSETQRNKGNFPGRFSGRQFSNSRSEMNVSTLELGDSALYLCASTLTGLAQETQYFGPGTRLLVL.

V and J are TRBV30 and TRBJ2-1; 14 bases align to TRBD2. Trimming at V came to 8 bases and at J to 5 bases, leaving 5 bases not matched to a gene. The CDR3 totals 14 residues. Germline V gene sequence: CDR1 GTSNPN, CDR2 SVGIG (reference sequence). CDR3 protein: CAGTSGSFDNEQFF. The CDR3 DNA reads TGTGCCGGGACTAGCGGGAGTTTCGACAATGAGCAGTTCTTC.

The chain links TRBV5-4 to TRBJ2-2; D is uncertain. Germline CDR1 and CDR2: SGHNT and YYREEE (reference sequence). The ends were cut back, 6 bases at V and 6 bases at J, with 6 bases in the middle. The CDR3 length is 11 residues. The CDR3 nucleotides read TGTGCCAGCACTTATTCCGGGGAGCTGTTTTTT. This sequence encodes CASTYSGELFF.

V gene TRBV5-1 combines with J gene TRBJ2-3, with 15 bases lining up with TRBD2. Germline V gives CDR1 SGHRS, CDR2 YFSETQ. The CDR3 runs 16 residues. With 4 bases clipped from V and 6 bases from J, the junction kept 6 bases outside the gene matches. This CDR3 is CASSRTSGRAADTQYF. CDR3 sequence (DNA): TGCGCCAGCAGCCGGACTAGCGGGAGGGCCGCGGATACGCAGTATTTT.

The chain employs TRBV11-2 and TRBJ2-1, with TRBD2 matching 12 bases. There are 18 residues in the CDR3. Trimming took 4 bases from V and 1 from J; bases not matched to a gene: 8. CDR1 SGHAT and CDR2 FQNNGV come from the germline V gene. The CDR3, as DNA: TGTGCCAGCAGCTCCTACTTGACTAGCGGGAGTTCCTACAATGAGCAGTTCTTC. Protein sequence: CASSSYLTSGSSYNEQFF.

This chain joins TRBV6-5 and TRBJ1-5, with 10 positions matching TRBD1. The CDR3 runs 16 residues. V trimming: 4 bases; J trimming: 4 bases; junction bases outside the gene matches: 7. Per germline, CDR1 MNHEY and CDR2 SVGAGI. CDR3 nucleotide sequence: TGTGCCAGCAGTTCGACAGGGGGCGCAGGTAATCAGCCCCAGCATTTT. The encoded protein is CASSSTGGAGNQPQHF.

The rearrangement joins TRBV11-3 to TRBJ2-7; a possible D gene is TRBD2 (6 bases). Germline-derived CDR1 and CDR2 are SGHNT and YENEEA. V dropped 4 bases and J dropped 2 bases, with 12 bases sitting between them. The CDR3 has 14 amino acids. The CDR3 protein is CASSSYGRPYEQYF. CDR3 coding DNA: TGTGCCAGCAGCTCTTACGGGAGACCCTACGAGCAGTACTTC.